This T cell receptor (beta chain) comes out of a study of cytomegalovirus exposure and HLA in healthy donors. General observations from the study: Cytomegalovirus association was listed for about 150 TCR beta chains. In a later analysis, TCR beta V- and J-gene trimming showed a link to a missense DCLRE1C variant. In a later analysis, at a false discovery rate of 0.05, roughly 17,000 TCR beta sequences were associated with HLA alleles.

A note on this clone: As yet, its antigen is unknown.

V lost 5 bases to trimming and J lost 5 bases, with 5 bases between them. The CDR3 extends over 11 amino acids. CDR1 LGHNT and CDR2 FRNRAP come from the germline V gene. It was with 60 Vbeta and 13 Jbeta primers that the PCR ran. The data were produced by immunoSEQ multiplex PCR, yet TCRdb's version contains in-frame clones alone and is incomplete. Among roughly 140,000 clones listed, around three quarters were seen once. Sequencing was done on a sample of PBMCs. The TCR originated in a man aged 35-49 years in good health and CMV-seropositive. V usage is TRBV12-5 and J usage is TRBJ2-3; possible D gene TRBD1, 5 bases. DNA of the CDR3: TGTGCTAGTGGTAGGGGAGATACGCAGTATTTT. Translation gives CASGRGDTQYF.